Described below is a single T cell receptor beta chain sequence and its context. The CDR3 does not end in the conserved phenylalanine or tryptophan, so this is likely a read error. The sample comes from a study of T cell repertoires in cytomegalovirus infection. Background on the study: CMV infection plus the matching HLA type was flagged by public TCR beta signatures.

Trimming pared 6 bases from V and 7 bases from J, leaving 18 bases between. This CDR3 is 14 amino acids long. MiXCR, run by TCRdb on the reads, gives a single entry per CDR3 protein. The table has 250,000 to 300,000 distinct CDR3 sequences, around 15% seen once. This chain uses TRBV12-3 or TRBV12-4 with TRBJ1-1; D unresolved. The receptor comes from a human donor in good health (CMV status not recorded). Some clones in this sample may be carry-over from other donors' samples. Material for sequencing was PBMCs. The CDR3 coding sequence is TGTGCCAGCAGCCCAGGATCTACCTGGAGTGAAGCTTTCTTA. Translating it yields CASSPGSTWSEAFL.